The clone carrying this T cell receptor (beta chain) appeared a single time. The sample is drawn from a study of blood T cell repertoires in COVID-19. Study information: Collection of acute and convalescent COVID-19 samples took place in the United States, Italy and Spain. Sample material is recorded as cDNA or gDNA derived from T cells, B-cell-depleted T cells, or PBMCs.

Using immunoSEQ multiplex PCR, the repertoire was profiled, and TCRdb retains in-frame clones only, with some absent. The sample includes 140,000 or so clones, about 80% of them seen just once. The germline gives CDR1 SNHLY, CDR2 FYNNEI. CDR3 length: 13 amino acids. The germline V and J ends were trimmed by 8 bases and 2 bases, with 12 bases remaining between them. This sequence joins TRBV2 and TRBJ1-1; a weak D match, TRBD1 (5 bases). The sample taken for sequencing was peripheral blood. The receptor's source is a human donor in a cohort sampled during active COVID-19. The chain's CDR3 is CASRQQPNTEAFF. As DNA, the CDR3 is TGTGCCAGCCGACAGCAACCTAACACTGAAGCTTTCTTT. The full variable domain, completed using reference TRBV2 and TRBJ1-1, is EPEVTQTPSHQVTQMGQEVILRCVPISNHLYFYWYRQILGQKVEFLVSFYNNEISEKSEIFDDQFSVERPDGSNFTLKIRSTKLEDSAMYFCASRQQPNTEAFFGQGTRLTVV.